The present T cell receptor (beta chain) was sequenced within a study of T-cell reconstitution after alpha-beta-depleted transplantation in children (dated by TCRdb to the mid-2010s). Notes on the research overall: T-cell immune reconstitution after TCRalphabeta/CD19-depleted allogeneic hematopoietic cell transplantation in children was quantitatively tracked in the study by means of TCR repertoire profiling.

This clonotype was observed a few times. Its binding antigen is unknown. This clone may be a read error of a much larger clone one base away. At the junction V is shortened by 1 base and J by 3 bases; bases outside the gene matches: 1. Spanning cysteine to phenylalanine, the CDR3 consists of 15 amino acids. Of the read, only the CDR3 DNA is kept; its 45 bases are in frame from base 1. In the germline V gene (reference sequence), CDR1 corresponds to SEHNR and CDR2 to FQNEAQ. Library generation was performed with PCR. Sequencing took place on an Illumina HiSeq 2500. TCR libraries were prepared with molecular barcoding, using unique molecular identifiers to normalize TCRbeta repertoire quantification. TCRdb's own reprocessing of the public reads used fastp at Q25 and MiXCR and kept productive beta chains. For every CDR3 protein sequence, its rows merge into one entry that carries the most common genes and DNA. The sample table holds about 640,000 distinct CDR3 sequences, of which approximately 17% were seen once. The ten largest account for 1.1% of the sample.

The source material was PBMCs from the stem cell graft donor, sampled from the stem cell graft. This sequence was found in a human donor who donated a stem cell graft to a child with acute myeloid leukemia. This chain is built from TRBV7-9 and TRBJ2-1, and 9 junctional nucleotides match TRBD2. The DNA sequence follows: TGTGCCAGCAGCTTAGTAGCGGGGGTCTACAATGAGCAGTTCTTC. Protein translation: CASSLVAGVYNEQFF. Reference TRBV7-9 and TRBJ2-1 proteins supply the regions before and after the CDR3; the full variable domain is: DTGVSQNPRHKITKRGQNVTFRCDPISEHNRLYWYRQTLGQGPEFLTYFQNEAQLEKSRLLSDRFSAERPKGSFSTLEIQRTEQGDSAMYLCASSLVAGVYNEQFFGPGTRLTVL.